This T cell receptor beta chain comes out of a study of blood T cell repertoires in COVID-19. As for the study in general: Some COVID-19 samples were acute and others convalescent; all came from the United States, Italy and Spain.

Participant reports of clinical history set cohort assignment. Cohort 3 donors were reported recovered after two negative PCRs, clearance, or symptom resolution. CDR1 and CDR2 from the germline V gene are SGHTS and YDEGEE. V lost 4 bases, J lost 6 bases, and 14 bases lay in between. This CDR3 contains 14 residues. Clones were sequenced by immunoSEQ multiplex PCR, and TCRdb holds only the in-frame ones, with some missing. This sample has 180,000 or so clones; 75% to 90% occur once, and the top ten carry 10% to 15%. The source is an older woman who had recovered from COVID-19. Specimen: PBMCs or T cells enriched from blood (not recorded which). The rearrangement uses TRBV5-8 and TRBJ2-1; D is possibly TRBD2 (5 bases). The CDR3: CASSPLASRNEQFF. The CDR3 DNA follows: TGTGCCAGCAGCCCCCTAGCTAGTCGCAATGAGCAGTTCTTC.